Here is one TCR beta chain with its context. Assay used: immunoSEQ multiplex PCR; TCRdb lists only in-frame clones, some missing. This table has tens of thousands of clones, around 87% appearing once. V dropped 7 bases and J dropped 4 bases, with 14 bases sitting between them. Looked up from germline, CDR1 is LNHDA and CDR2 is SQIVND (reference sequence). There are 14 residues in the CDR3. This sample is part of a study of control samples from healthy donors and cancer patients. The rearrangement uses TRBV19 and TRBJ1-5; a weak D match, TRBD1 (5 bases). This sequence was found in a man aged 50 to 60 in good health. Sequenced sample: blood. The DNA for the CDR3 is TGTGCCAGTACCCGACAAGGACAAAATCAGCCCCAGCATTTT. Protein product: CASTRQGQNQPQHF.